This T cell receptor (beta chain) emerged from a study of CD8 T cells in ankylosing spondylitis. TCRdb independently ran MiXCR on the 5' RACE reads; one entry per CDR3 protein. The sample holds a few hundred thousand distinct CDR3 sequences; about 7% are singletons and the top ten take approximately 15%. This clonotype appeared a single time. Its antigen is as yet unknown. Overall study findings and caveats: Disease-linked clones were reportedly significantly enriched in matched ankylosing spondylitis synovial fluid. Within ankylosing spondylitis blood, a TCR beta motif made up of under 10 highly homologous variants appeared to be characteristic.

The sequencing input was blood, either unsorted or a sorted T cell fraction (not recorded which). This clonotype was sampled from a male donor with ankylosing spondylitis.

CDR3 in DNA: TGTGCCATCAGGACCGGGACTAGGGGCTCCTACGAGCAGTACTTC. It specifies CAIRTGTRGSYEQYF. This sequence joins TRBV10-3 and TRBJ2-7, with 8 bases that match TRBD2. V trimming: 6 bases; J trimming: 0 bases; junction bases outside the gene matches: 7. There are 15 residues in the CDR3. CDR1 is ENHRY, CDR2 SYGVKD, per germline.